A single sample gave rise to the 10 T cell receptor beta chains below, sequenced in a study of shared clonotypes between healthy human individuals. Data came from immunoSEQ multiplex PCR; TCRdb stores just in-frame clones and leaves some out. The table shows approximately 460,000 clones, with approximately 71% occurring only once. The sample consisted of PBMCs. These receptors were collected from a middle-aged woman in good health. Some clones in this sample may be carry-over from other donors' samples.

The J gene is TRBJ2-5, the V gene TRBV4-2; a weak D match, TRBD2 (6 bases). V was shortened by 0 bases and J by 5 bases, with 16 bases between the two germline ends. This CDR3 contains 16 residues. The germline V gene has CDR1 LGHNA and CDR2 YNFKEQ. The CDR3 spells CASSQEVPTSSETQYF. CDR3 sequence (DNA): TGTGCCAGCAGCCAAGAAGTTCCCACTAGCTCCGAGACCCAGTACTTC.

The CDR3 sequence: CASSLAQSNQPQHF. The CDR3 DNA follows: TGTGCCAGCAGTTTGGCTCAGAGCAATCAGCCCCAGCATTTT. The chain combines TRBV27 with TRBJ1-5; D is undetermined. The V gene lost 3 bases and the J gene lost 1 base, with 7 bases spanning the gap. This CDR3 comprises 14 residues. Germline assignment: CDR1 MNHEY and CDR2 SMNVEV (reference sequence).

The rearrangement joins TRBV19 to TRBJ1-5; D not certain. V lost 7 bases to trimming and J lost 5 bases, with 18 bases between them. Germline V gene sequence: CDR1 LNHDA, CDR2 SQIVND (reference sequence). This CDR3 is 15 amino acids long. The CDR3: CASTLRQGGDQPQHF. Written as DNA, the CDR3 is TGTGCCAGTACCCTACGGCAAGGTGGGGATCAGCCCCAGCATTTT.

The chain recombines TRBV19 with TRBJ2-6; D is undetermined. Trimming took off 9 bases at V and 0 bases at J, with 9 bases between the two ends. Germline-derived CDR1 and CDR2 are LNHDA and SQIVND (reference sequence). The CDR3 is made up of 14 amino acids. The CDR3 loop is CASNINSGANVLTF. The DNA of the CDR3 is TGTGCCAGCAACATAAACTCTGGGGCCAACGTCCTGACTTTC.

The count of this clone is one. A far larger clone is one nucleotide away, so this likely arose from a read error. V and J are TRBV7-9 and TRBJ2-5; 9 positions agree with TRBD1. This CDR3 has 16 amino acids. Germline CDR1 SEHNR, CDR2 FQNEAQ (reference sequence). DNA for the CDR3: TGTGCCAGCAGCCTCCGGGACAGGGCTTACCAAGAGGCCCAGTACTTC. This translates into CASSLRDRAYQEAQYF.

This clone was seen at least ten times. The V and J genes are TRBV6-5 and TRBJ2-5; 9 bases agree with TRBD2. Trimming cost V 6 bases and J 5 bases; bases outside gene matches: 7. This CDR3 spans 14 amino acids. The V gene's germline CDR1 is MNHEY and CDR2 SVGAGI. The CDR3 DNA is TGTGCCAGCAGGATAGCGGGAGCCTGGGAGACCCAGTACTTC. This gives the protein CASRIAGAWETQYF.

This sequence joins TRBV29-1 and TRBJ1-5, with a possible D match to TRBD1 (5 bases). The CDR3 sequence is 13 residues long. Germline values: CDR1 SQVTM, CDR2 ANQGSEA. V dropped 6 bases and J dropped 9 bases, with 18 bases sitting between them. CDR3 sequence: CSVAGQGRWPQHF. As DNA, the CDR3 is TGCAGCGTCGCCGGGCAGGGACGCTGGCCCCAGCATTTT.

In DNA form, the CDR3 reads TGCGCCAGCAGCCTGGCGGGTCGGCCCGCGACCCAGTACTTC. Translated: CASSLAGRPATQYF. The chain links TRBV4-3 to TRBJ2-5; perhaps TRBD2 as D (5 bases). Germline loops: CDR1 LGHNA, CDR2 YSLEER. The CDR3 spans 14 residues. With 4 bases removed from V and 7 bases from J, the gap between germline ends came to 16 bases.

This clone has only one observation. The chain recombines TRBV28 with TRBJ1-5; D gene ambiguous. V was clipped by 6 bases and J by 4 bases, with 7 bases between them. This CDR3 contains 12 residues. CDR1 MDHEN and CDR2 SYDVKM come from the germline V gene. CDR3 sequence (DNA): TGTGCCAGCAGGGCAGCAAATCAGCCCCAGCATTTT. It specifies CASRAANQPQHF.

With respect to this clone: This likely reflects a read error, since a far larger clone is one base away. The chain combines TRBV7-2 with TRBJ1-5; D is perhaps TRBD1 (5 bases). The ends were cut back, 1 base at V and 7 bases at J, with 17 bases in the middle. This CDR3 contains 16 residues. Germline V lookup: CDR1 SGHTA, CDR2 FQGNSA. For the CDR3, the DNA is TGTGCCAGCAGCTTAGTCTTGGGGGGGAATAGCCAGCCCCAGCATTTT. As protein: CASSLVLGGNSQPQHF.